Following are 3 T cell receptor beta chains from one sample sequenced in a study of OX40 agonist ivuxolimab in advanced cancers. Measured with immunoSEQ multiplex PCR; TCRdb has only the in-frame clones, and not every one. The table records over 60,000 clones, approximately 88% of them present only once. The sequencing here drew on CD4+ or CD8+ T cells sorted from blood, taken in a trial of the OX40 agonist ivuxolimab. Receptor source: an adult with an advanced solid tumor such as melanoma, head and neck, liver or kidney cancer.

The chain joins TRBV7-2 to TRBJ1-3; D is possibly TRBD1 (5 bases). CDR3 length: 15 amino acids. Trimming stripped 2 bases from V and 0 bases from J, with 8 bases between. Germline CDR1 is SGHTA and CDR2 is FQGNSA. For the CDR3, the DNA is TGTGCCAGCAGCTTATCAGGGTACTCTGGAAACACCATATATTTT. The encoded protein is CASSLSGYSGNTIYF.

This chain joins TRBV7-3 and TRBJ2-2; TRBD2 agrees at 11 bases. The CDR3 contains 15 residues. CDR1 SGHTA and CDR2 FQGTGA come from the germline V gene. V lost 2 bases, J lost 5 bases, and 1 base stayed unmatched. Here the CDR3 reads CASSLLAGGTGELFF. The CDR3 nucleotides are TGTGCCAGCAGCTTATTAGCGGGAGGGACCGGGGAGCTGTTTTTT.

The chain joins TRBV11-2 to TRBJ2-1; the D gene is possibly TRBD2 (5 bases). The germline V gene encodes CDR1 SGHAT and CDR2 FQNNGV. The CDR3 consists of 15 residues. Trimming took 1 base from V and 8 from J, leaving 15 bases between them. CDR3 residues: CASSLAGSVLDEQFF. CDR3 DNA sequence: TGTGCCAGCAGCTTAGCGGGATCGGTGCTGGATGAGCAGTTCTTC. Full variable domain (remainder filled in from reference TRBV11-2 and TRBJ2-1): EAGVAQSPRYKIIEKRQSVAFWCNPISGHATLYWYQQILGQGPKLLIQFQNNGVVDDSQLPKDRFSAERLKGVDSTLKIQPAKLEDSAVYLCASSLAGSVLDEQFFGPGTRLTVL.